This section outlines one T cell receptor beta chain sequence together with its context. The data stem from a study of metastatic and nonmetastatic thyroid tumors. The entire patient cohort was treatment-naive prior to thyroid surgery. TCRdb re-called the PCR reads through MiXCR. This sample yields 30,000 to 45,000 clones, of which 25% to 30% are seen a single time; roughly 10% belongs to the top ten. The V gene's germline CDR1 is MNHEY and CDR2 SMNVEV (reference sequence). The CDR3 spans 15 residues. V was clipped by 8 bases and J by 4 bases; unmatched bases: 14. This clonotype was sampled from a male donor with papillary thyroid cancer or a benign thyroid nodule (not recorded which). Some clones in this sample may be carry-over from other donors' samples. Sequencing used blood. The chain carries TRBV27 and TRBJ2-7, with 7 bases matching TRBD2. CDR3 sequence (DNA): TGTGCCAGCTCACCCCGACTAGCTGCCACTTACGAGCAGTACTTC. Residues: CASSPRLAATYEQYF.